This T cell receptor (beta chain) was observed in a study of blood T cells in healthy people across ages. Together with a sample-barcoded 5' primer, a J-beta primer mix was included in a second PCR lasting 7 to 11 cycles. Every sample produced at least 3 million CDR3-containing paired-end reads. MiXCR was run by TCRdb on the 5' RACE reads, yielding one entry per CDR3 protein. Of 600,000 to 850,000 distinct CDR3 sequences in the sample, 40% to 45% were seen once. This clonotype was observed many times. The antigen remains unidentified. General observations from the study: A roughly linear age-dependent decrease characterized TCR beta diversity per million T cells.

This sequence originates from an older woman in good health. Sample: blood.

The CDR3 protein is CASSSGQGTGRANYNEQFF. CDR3 in DNA: TGTGCCAGCAGCTCAGGACAGGGTACCGGGAGGGCAAACTACAATGAGCAGTTCTTC. This chain uses TRBV7-9 with TRBJ2-1; the D gene could be TRBD1 or TRBD2 (8 bases each). The CDR3 runs to 19 residues. CDR1 is SEHNR and CDR2 is FQNEAQ in the germline V gene (reference sequence). Trimming pared 4 bases from V and 3 bases from J, leaving 25 bases between.